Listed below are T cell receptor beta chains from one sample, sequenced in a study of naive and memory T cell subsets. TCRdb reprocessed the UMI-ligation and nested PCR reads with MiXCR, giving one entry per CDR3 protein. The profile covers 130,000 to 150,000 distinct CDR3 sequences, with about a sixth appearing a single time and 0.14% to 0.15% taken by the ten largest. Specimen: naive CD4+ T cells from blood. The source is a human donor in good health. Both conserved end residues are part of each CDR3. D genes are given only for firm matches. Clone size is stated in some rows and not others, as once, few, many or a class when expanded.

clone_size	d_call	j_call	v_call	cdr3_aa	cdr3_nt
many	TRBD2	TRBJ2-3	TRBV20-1	CSAHPGLAGAPTDTQYF	TGCAGTGCACACCCGGGACTAGCGGGGGCCCCCACAGATACGCAGTATTTT
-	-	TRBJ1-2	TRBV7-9	CASSLYSLNYGYTF	TGTGCCAGCAGCTTATACAGCTTAAACTATGGCTACACCTTC
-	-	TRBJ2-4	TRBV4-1	CASSQDQIAKNIQYF	TGCGCCAGCAGCCAAGACCAGATAGCCAAAAACATTCAGTACTTC
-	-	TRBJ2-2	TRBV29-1	CSVTGSNTGELFF	TGCAGCGTGACCGGGTCCAACACCGGGGAGCTGTTTTTT
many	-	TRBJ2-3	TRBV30	CARDRVSADTQYF	TGTGCCCGCGACCGAGTGAGCGCAGATACGCAGTATTTT
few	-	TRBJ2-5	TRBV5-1	CASSYDQETQYF	TGCGCCAGCAGTTACGACCAAGAGACCCAGTACTTC
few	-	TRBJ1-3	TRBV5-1	CASSLNGDSGNTIYF	TGCGCCAGCAGCTTAAACGGAGACTCTGGAAACACCATATATTTT
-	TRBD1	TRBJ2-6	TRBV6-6	CASRGQGAGANVLTF	TGTGCCAGCAGGGGGCAGGGGGCTGGGGCCAACGTCCTGACTTTC
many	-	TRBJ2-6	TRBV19	CASSMGSSGANVLTF	TGTGCCAGTAGTATGGGAAGCTCTGGGGCCAACGTCCTGACTTTC
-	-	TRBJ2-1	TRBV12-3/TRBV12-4	CASSPRTTLNNEQFF	TGTGCCAGCAGTCCGAGGACTACTTTAAATAATGAGCAGTTCTTC
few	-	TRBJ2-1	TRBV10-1	CASSDGGSNEQFF	TGCGCCAGCAGTGATGGGGGGAGCAATGAGCAGTTCTTC
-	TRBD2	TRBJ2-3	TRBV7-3	CASSDGLAGVGDTQYF	TGTGCCAGCAGCGACGGACTAGCGGGAGTCGGAGATACGCAGTATTTT
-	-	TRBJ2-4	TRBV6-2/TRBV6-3	CASSPEARRLDIQYF	TGTGCCAGCAGCCCCGAAGCTAGACGGTTAGACATTCAGTACTTC
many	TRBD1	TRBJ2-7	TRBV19	CASSRTGGFYEQYF	TGTGCCAGTAGTCGGACAGGGGGTTTCTACGAGCAGTACTTC
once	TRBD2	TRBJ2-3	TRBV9	CASSQTSGRSDTQYF	TGTGCCAGCAGCCAGACTAGCGGGAGGAGTGATACGCAGTATTTT
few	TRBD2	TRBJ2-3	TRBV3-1	CASSQAGFGGRSTDTQYF	TGTGCCAGCAGCCAAGCGGGCTTTGGCGGGAGGTCCACAGATACGCAGTATTTT
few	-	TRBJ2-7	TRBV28	CASSFGHQFSGYF	TGTGCCAGCAGTTTCGGACACCAGTTCAGTGGGTACTTC
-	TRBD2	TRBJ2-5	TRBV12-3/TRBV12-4	CASNGLGRLAGDRETQYF	TGTGCCAGCAACGGCCTCGGGCGGCTAGCGGGAGATAGGGAGACCCAGTACTTC
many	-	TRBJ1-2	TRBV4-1	CASSQDEISHYGYTF	TGCGCCAGCAGCCAAGATGAAATATCCCACTATGGCTACACCTTC
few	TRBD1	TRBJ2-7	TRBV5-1	CASSLYGDRPNEQYF	TGCGCCAGCAGCTTGTATGGGGACAGACCGAACGAGCAGTACTTC
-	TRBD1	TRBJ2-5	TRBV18	CTSNTGVGETQYF	TGTACCAGCAACACAGGGGTCGGGGAGACCCAGTACTTC
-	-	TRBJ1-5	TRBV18	CASSPVSNQPQHF	TGTGCCAGCTCACCGGTTAGCAATCAGCCCCAGCATTTT
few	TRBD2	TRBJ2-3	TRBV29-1	CSVELASGRVDTQYF	TGCAGCGTTGAACTGGCTAGCGGACGGGTGGATACGCAGTATTTT
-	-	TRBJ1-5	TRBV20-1	CSARARGSNQPQHF	TGCAGTGCTAGAGCCAGGGGTAGCAATCAGCCCCAGCATTTT
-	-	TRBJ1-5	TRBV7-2	CASSQKGPNQPQHF	TGTGCCAGCAGCCAAAAGGGTCCCAATCAGCCCCAGCATTTT
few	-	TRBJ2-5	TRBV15	CATSRDGDGAVTQYF	TGTGCCACCAGCAGAGATGGGGACGGAGCGGTGACCCAGTACTTC
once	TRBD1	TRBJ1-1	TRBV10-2	CASRTGTGDRNTEAFF	TGCGCCAGCAGGACCGGGACAGGGGACAGGAACACTGAAGCTTTCTTT
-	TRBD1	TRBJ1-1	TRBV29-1	CSGRQGKNTEAFF	TGCAGCGGTCGACAGGGGAAGAACACTGAAGCTTTCTTT
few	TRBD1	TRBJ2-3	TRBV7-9	CASSLKGTGKTDTQYF	TGTGCCAGCAGCTTAAAGGGGACAGGGAAAACAGATACGCAGTATTTT
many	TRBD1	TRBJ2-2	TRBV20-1	CSAVDRASTGELFF	TGCAGTGCTGTGGACAGGGCGAGCACCGGGGAGCTGTTTTTT
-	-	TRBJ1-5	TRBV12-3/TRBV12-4	CASSGGGRQPQHF	TGTGCCAGCAGTGGGGGTGGGCGTCAGCCCCAGCATTTT
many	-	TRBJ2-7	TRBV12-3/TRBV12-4	CASSPSYEQYF	TGTGCCAGCAGTCCATCTTACGAGCAGTACTTC
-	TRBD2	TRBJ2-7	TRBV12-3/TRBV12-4	CASRGESYEQYF	TGTGCCTCCCGGGGGGAGTCCTACGAGCAGTACTTC
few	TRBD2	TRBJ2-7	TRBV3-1	CASSPRTSVTYEQYF	TGTGCCAGCAGCCCCAGGACTAGCGTAACCTACGAGCAGTACTTC
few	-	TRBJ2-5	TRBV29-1	CSAEDAYQETQYF	TGCAGCGCTGAGGACGCGTACCAAGAGACCCAGTACTTC
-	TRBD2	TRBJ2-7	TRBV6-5	CASSYELAGAYEQYF	TGTGCCAGCAGTTACGAATTAGCGGGTGCCTACGAGCAGTACTTC
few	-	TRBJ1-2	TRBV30	CAWSVVLNGYTF	TGTGCCTGGAGTGTAGTTCTTAATGGCTACACCTTC